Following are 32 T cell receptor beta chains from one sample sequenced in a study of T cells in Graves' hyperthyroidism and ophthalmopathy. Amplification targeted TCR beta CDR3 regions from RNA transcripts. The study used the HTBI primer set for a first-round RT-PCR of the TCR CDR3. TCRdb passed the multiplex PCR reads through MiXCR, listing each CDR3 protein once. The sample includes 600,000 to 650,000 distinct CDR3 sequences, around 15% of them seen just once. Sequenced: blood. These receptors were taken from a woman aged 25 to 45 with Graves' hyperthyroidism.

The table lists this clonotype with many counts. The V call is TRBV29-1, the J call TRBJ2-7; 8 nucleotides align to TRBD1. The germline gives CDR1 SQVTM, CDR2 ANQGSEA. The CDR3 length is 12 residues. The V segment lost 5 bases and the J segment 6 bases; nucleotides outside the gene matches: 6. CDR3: CSVRTGLGEQYF. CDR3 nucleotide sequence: TGCAGCGTTAGGACAGGGTTGGGCGAGCAGTACTTC.

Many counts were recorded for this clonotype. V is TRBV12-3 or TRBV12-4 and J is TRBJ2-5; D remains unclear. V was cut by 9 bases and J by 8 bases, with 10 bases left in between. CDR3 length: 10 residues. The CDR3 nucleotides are TGTGCCAGTGGCGGTGGCACCCAGTACTTC. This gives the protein CASGGGTQYF.

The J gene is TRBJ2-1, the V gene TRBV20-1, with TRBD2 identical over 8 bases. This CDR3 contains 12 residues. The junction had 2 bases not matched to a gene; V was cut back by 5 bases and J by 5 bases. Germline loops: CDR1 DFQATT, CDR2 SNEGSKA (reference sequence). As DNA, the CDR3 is TGCAGTGCTCTAGCGGGCCACAATGAGCAGTTCTTC. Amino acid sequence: CSALAGHNEQFF.

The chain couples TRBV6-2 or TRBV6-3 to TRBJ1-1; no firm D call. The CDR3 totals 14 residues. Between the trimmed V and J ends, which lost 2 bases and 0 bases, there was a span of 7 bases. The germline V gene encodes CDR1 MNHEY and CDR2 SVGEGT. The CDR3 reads CASSYDIVNTEAFF. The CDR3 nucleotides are TGTGCCAGCAGTTACGACATAGTGAACACTGAAGCTTTCTTT.

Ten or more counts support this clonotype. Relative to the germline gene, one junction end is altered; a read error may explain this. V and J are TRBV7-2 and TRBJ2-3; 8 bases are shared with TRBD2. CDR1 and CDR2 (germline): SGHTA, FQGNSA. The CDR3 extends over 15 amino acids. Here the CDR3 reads CASRLAGLSTDTQYF. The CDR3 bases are TGTGCCAGCAGGTTAGCGGGACTTAGCACAGATACGCAGTATTTT.

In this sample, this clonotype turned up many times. DNA of the CDR3: TGCGCCAGCAGTGATTCTGGACAGGGCTACGAGCAGTACTTC. Residues: CASSDSGQGYEQYF. The chain carries TRBV10-1 and TRBJ2-7; 8 nucleotides agree with TRBD1. Germline V CDR1 and CDR2: WNHNN, SYGVQD (reference sequence). The junction had 4 bases not matched to a gene; V was cut back by 3 bases and J by 3 bases. The CDR3 runs 14 residues.

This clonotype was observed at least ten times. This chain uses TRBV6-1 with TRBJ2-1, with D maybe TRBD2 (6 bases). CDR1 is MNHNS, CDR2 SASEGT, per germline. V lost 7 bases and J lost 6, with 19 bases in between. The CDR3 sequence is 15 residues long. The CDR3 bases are TGTGCCAGCATCCCGAGCAGGCTAGCGATCAATGAGCAGTTCTTC. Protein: CASIPSRLAINEQFF.

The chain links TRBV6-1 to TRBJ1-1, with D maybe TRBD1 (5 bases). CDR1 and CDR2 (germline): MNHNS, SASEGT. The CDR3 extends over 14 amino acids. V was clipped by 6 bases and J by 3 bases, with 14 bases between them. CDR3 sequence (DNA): TGTGCCAGCAGGGACCCAGGGTTTGACACTGAAGCTTTCTTT. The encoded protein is CASRDPGFDTEAFF.

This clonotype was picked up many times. The CDR3, as DNA: TGTGCCAGCAGTTTTACCACTGAAGCTTTCTTT. Translating it yields CASSFTTEAFF. This chain joins TRBV28 and TRBJ1-1, with D unresolved. V gave up 3 bases and J gave up 4 bases, with 3 bases separating them. The CDR3 is made up of 11 amino acids. Per the germline V gene, CDR1 is MDHEN and CDR2 is SYDVKM.

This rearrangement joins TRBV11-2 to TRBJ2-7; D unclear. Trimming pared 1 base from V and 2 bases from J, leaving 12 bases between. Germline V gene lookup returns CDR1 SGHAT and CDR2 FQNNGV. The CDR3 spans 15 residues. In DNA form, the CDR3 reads TGTGCCAGCAGCTTAGGCCTCGGACGCACCTACGAGCAGTACTTC. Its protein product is CASSLGLGRTYEQYF.

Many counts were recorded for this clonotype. CDR3 sequence (DNA): TGTGCCAGCAGCCCTGGGGGCGGAACTGAAGCTTTCTTT. Translating it yields CASSPGGGTEAFF. This chain connects TRBV28 to TRBJ1-1, with a weak D call TRBD1 (6 bases). Trimming pared 6 bases from V and 5 bases from J, leaving 13 bases between. Germline CDR1 and CDR2: MDHEN and SYDVKM. The CDR3 has 13 amino acids. Using reference TRBV28 and TRBJ1-1 for the parts outside the CDR3, the full variable domain is DVKVTQSSRYLVKRTGEKVFLECVQDMDHENMFWYRQDPGLGLRLIYFSYDVKMKEKGDIPEGYSVSREKKERFSLILESASTNQTSMYLCASSPGGGTEAFFGQGTRLTVV.

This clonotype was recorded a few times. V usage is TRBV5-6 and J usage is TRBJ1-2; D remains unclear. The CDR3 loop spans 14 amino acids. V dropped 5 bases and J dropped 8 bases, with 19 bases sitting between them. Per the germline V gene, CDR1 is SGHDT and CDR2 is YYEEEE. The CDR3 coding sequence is TGTGCCAGCAGTTTTCCCCCGCAACTTCGGGGCTACACCTTC. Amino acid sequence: CASSFPPQLRGYTF.

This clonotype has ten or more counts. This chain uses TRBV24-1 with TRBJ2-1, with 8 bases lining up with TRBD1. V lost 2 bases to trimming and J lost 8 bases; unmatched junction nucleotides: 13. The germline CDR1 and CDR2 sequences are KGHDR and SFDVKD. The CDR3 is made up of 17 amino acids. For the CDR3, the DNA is TGTGCCACCAGTGATTCTGCCCGGACAGGGATACGCTATGAGCAGTTCTTC. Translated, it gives CATSDSARTGIRYEQFF.

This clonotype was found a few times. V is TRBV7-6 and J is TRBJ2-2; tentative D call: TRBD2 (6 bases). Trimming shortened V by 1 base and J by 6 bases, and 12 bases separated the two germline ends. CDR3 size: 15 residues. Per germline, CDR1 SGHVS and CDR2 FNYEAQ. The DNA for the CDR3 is TGTGCCAGCAGCTTAGTCCGGGAGTGGGCCGGGGAGCTGTTTTTT. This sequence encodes CASSLVREWAGELFF.

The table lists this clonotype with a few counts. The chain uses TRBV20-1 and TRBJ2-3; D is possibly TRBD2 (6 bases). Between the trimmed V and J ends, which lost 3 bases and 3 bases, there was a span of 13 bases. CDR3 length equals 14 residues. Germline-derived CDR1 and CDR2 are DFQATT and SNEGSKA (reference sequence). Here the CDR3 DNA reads TGCAGTGCTAGTAGGAGGGCCGGGACAGATACGCAGTATTTT. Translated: CSASRRAGTDTQYF.

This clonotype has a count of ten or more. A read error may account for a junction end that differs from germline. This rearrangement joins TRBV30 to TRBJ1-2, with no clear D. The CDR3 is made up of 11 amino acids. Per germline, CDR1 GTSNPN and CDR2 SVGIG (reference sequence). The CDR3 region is CAWSVAYAYTF. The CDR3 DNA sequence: TGTGCCTGGAGTGTGGCCTATGCCTACACCTTC. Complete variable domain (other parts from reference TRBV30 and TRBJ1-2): SQTIHQWPATLVQPVGSPLSLECTVEGTSNPNLYWYRQAAGRGLQLLFYSVGIGQISSEVPQNLSASRPQDRQFILSSKKLLLSDSGFYLCAWSVAYAYTFGSGTRLTVV.

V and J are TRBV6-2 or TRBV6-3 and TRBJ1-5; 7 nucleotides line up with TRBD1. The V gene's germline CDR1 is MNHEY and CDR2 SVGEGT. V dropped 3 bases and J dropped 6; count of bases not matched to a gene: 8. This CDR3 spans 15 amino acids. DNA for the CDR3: TGTGCCAGCAGTTATAACAGGGGATCCGGTCAGCCCCAGCATTTT. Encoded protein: CASSYNRGSGQPQHF.

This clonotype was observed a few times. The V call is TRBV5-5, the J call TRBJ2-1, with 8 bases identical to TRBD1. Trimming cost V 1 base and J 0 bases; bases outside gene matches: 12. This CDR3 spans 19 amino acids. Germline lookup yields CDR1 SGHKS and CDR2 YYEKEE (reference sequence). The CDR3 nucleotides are TGTGCCAGCAGCTTGACGGGCAGGGGGCCGATTAGCTCCTACAATGAGCAGTTCTTC. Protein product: CASSLTGRGPISSYNEQFF.

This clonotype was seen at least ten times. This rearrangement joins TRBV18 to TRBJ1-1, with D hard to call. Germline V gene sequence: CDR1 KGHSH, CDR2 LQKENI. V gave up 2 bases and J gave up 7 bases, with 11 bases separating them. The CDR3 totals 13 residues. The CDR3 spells CASSPIEINEAFF. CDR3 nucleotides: TGTGCCAGCTCACCAATTGAGATTAATGAAGCTTTCTTT.

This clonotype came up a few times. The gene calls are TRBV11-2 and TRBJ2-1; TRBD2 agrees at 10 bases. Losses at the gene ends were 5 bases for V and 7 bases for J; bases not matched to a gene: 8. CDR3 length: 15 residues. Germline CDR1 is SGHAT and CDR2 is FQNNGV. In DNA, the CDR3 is TGTGCCAGCAGCCAGAGCGGGAGGGCCGAGAATGAGCAGTTCTTC. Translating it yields CASSQSGRAENEQFF.

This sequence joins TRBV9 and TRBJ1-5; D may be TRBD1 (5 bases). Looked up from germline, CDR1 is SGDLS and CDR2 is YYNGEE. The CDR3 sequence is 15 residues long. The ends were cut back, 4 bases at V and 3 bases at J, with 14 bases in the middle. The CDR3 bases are TGTGCCAGCAGCATAACGGGGGAGGCCAATCAGCCCCAGCATTTT. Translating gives CASSITGEANQPQHF.

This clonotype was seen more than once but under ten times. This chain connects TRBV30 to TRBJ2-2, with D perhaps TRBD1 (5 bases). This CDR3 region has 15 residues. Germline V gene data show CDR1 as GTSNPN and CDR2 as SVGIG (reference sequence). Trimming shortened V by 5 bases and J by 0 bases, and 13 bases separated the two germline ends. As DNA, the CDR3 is TGTGCCTGGGCCGACAGTAAAACGAACACCGGGGAGCTGTTTTTT. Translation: CAWADSKTNTGELFF.

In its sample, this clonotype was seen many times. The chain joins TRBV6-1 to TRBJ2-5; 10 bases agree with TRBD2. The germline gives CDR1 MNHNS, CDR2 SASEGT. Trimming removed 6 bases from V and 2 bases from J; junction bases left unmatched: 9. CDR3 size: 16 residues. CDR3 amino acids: CASSASGSGEQETQYF. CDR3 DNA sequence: TGTGCCAGCAGCGCTAGCGGGAGCGGTGAACAAGAGACCCAGTACTTC.

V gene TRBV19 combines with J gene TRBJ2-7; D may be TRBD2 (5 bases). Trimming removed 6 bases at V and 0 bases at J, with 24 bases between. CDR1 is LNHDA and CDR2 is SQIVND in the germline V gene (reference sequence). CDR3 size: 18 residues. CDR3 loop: CASRLTARAELSSYEQYF. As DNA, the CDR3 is TGTGCCAGTAGGCTTACAGCGAGAGCGGAGTTAAGCTCCTACGAGCAGTACTTC.

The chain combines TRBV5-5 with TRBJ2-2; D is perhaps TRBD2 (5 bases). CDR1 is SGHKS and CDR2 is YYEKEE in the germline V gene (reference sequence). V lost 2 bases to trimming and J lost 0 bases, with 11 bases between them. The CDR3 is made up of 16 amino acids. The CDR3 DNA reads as TGTGCCAGCAGCTTTGACGGGAATACGAACACCGGGGAGCTGTTTTTT. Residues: CASSFDGNTNTGELFF.

This CDR3 reads CASSLRTSGSVGNEQFF. For the CDR3, the DNA is TGCGCCAGCAGCTTGCGAACTAGCGGGAGTGTTGGGAATGAGCAGTTCTTC. V usage is TRBV5-1 and J usage is TRBJ2-1, with 11 positions matching TRBD2. V lost 1 base, J lost 7 bases, and 10 bases stayed unmatched. The CDR3 has 17 amino acids. Looked up from germline, CDR1 is SGHRS and CDR2 is YFSETQ. The full variable domain, rest sourced from reference TRBV5-1 and TRBJ2-1, is KAGVTQTPRYLIKTRGQQVTLSCSPISGHRSVSWYQQTPGQGLQFLFEYFSETQRNKGNFPGRFSGRQFSNSRSEMNVSTLELGDSALYLCASSLRTSGSVGNEQFFGPGTRLTVL.

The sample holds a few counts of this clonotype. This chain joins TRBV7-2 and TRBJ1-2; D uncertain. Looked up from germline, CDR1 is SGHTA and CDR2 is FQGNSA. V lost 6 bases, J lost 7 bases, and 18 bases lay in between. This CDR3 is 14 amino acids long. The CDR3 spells CASSLDSTAGGYTF. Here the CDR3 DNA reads TGTGCCAGCAGTTTGGACTCCACAGCAGGTGGCTACACCTTC.

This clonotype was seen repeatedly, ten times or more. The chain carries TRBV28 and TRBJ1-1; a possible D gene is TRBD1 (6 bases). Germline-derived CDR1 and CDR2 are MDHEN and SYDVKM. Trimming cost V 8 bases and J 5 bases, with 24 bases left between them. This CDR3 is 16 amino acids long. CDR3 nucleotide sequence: TGTGCCAGCGCGCCACCCTCGGGACACTGGGATACTGAAGCTTTCTTT. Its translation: CASAPPSGHWDTEAFF.

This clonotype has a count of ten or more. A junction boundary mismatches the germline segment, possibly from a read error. In DNA, the CDR3 is TGCAGTGCCGAACTCGGGGAACTGTTTTTT. Translated: CSAELGELFF. The chain carries TRBV20-1 and TRBJ2-2, with a tentative D call TRBD2 (5 bases). The length of the CDR3 is 10 residues. Per the germline V gene, CDR1 is DFQATT and CDR2 is SNEGSKA (reference sequence).

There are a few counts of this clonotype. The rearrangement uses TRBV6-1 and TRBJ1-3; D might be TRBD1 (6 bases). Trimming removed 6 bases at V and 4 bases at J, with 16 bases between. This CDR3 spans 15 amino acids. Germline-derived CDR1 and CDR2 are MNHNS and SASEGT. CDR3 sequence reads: CASRRGGGAGNTIYF. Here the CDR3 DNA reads TGTGCCAGCAGGAGGGGCGGGGGCGCGGGAAACACCATATATTTT.

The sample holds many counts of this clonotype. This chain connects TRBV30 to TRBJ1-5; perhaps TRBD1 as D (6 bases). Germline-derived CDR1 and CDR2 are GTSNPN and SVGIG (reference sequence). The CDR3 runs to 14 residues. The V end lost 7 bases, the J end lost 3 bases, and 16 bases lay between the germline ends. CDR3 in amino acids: CAFTLGQPNQPQHF. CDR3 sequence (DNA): TGTGCCTTTACCCTAGGACAGCCCAATCAGCCCCAGCATTTT.

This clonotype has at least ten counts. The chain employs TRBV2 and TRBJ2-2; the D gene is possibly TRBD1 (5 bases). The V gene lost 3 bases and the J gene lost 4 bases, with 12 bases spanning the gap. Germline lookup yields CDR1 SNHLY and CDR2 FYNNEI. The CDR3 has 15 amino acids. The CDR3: CASSDVAGSTGELFF. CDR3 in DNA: TGTGCCAGCAGTGACGTCGCAGGGTCCACCGGGGAGCTGTTTTTT.